This T cell receptor beta chain was observed in a study of PD-1 blockade in mismatch repair-deficient tumors. Study in general: All were previously treated, progressing patients with some twelve mismatch repair-deficient cancer types.

The CDR3 is 21 amino acids. Germline assignment: CDR1 PRHDT and CDR2 FYEKMQ (reference sequence). V shed 1 base and J 0 bases; nucleotides not matched to a gene: 17. General study results and limits: Tumor-resident clones, often undetectable pretreatment in blood, expanded then contracted after pembrolizumab.

Every patient had mismatch repair deficiency by PCR or immunohistochemistry. TCRs were sequenced from a few patients responding to pembrolizumab. This clone turned up a few times. Its antigen is undetermined. Libraries were prepared by immunoSEQ multiplex PCR; TCRdb keeps only in-frame clonotypes and omits some of them. The sample contains around 50,000 clones, around 82% of which appear only once. This receptor was identified in an adult with mismatch repair-deficient cancer. Sequenced here: peripheral blood, sampled 4 weeks after starting pembrolizumab. This rearrangement joins TRBV13 to TRBJ2-4, with 8 positions matching TRBD1. This chain's CDR3 is CASSLVGEGQGPRRAKNIQYF. CDR3 nucleotides: TGTGCCAGCAGCTTAGTCGGCGAAGGACAGGGACCTCGAAGAGCCAAAAACATTCAGTACTTC.